Given below is one T cell receptor (beta chain) in context. Its antigen remains unidentified. The data derive from a study of Ad26.COV2.S vaccination and SARS-CoV-2 variants. Study-level points and caveats: Spike-specific responses of CD8+ and CD4+ T cells were reported to display substantial breadth after vaccination. Compared with placebo recipients, vaccine recipients had higher spike-specific TCR breadth. Vaccine and placebo recipients had similar non-spike TCR breadth.

Generated by immunoSEQ multiplex PCR, the TCRdb table keeps only in-frame clones and is missing some. This table holds hundreds of thousands of clones, nearly 90% found once. The sample's treatment: over 15 received Ad26.COV2.S at low or high dose, single or two shots; about 5 received placebo; per-sample allocation not given. Sampling was done on day 63 after the first vaccine or placebo injection. V lost 0 bases and J lost 8, with 19 bases in between. The germline CDR1 and CDR2 sequences are MGHRA and YSYEKL. The CDR3 length is 17 residues. This chain links TRBV4-1 with TRBJ1-4, with a weak D call TRBD1 (5 bases). The sequencing used peripheral blood, collected in a trial of Ad26.COV2.S vaccine versus placebo. The receptor was derived from a person between 18 and 65 years old who received the Ad26.COV2.S COVID-19 vaccine or a placebo. DNA of the CDR3: TGCGCCAGCAGCCAAGATTTTTCGAGGGGATCAAGGGAAAAACTGTTTTTT. It codes for CASSQDFSRGSREKLFF.